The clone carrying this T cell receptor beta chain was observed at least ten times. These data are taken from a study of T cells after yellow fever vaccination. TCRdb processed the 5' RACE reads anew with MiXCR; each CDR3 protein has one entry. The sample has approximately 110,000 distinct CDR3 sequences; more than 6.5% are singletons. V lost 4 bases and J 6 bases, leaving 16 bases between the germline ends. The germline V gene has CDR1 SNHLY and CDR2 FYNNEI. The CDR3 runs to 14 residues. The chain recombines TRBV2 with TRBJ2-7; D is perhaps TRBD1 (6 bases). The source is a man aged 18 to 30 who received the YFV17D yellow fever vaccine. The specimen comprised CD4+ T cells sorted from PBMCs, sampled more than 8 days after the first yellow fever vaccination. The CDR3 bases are TGTGCCAGCAGTGCGGTACAGGGAAGAGGCGAGCAGTACTTC. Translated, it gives CASSAVQGRGEQYF.